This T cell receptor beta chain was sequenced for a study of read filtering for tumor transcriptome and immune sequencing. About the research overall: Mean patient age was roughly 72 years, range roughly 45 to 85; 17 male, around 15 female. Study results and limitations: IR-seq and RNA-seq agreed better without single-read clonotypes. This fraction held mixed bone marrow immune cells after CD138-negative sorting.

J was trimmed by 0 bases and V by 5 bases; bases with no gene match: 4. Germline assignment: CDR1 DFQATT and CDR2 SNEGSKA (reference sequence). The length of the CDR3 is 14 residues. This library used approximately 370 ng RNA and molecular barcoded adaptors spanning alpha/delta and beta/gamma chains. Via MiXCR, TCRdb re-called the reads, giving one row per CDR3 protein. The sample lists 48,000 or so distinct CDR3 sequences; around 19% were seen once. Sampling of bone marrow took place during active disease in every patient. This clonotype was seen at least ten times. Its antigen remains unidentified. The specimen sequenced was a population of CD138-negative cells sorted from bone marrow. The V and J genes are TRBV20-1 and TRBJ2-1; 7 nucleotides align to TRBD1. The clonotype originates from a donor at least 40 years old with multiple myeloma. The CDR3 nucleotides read TGCAGTGCTTATGGGACAGACTCCTACAATGAGCAGTTCTTC. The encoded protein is CSAYGTDSYNEQFF.